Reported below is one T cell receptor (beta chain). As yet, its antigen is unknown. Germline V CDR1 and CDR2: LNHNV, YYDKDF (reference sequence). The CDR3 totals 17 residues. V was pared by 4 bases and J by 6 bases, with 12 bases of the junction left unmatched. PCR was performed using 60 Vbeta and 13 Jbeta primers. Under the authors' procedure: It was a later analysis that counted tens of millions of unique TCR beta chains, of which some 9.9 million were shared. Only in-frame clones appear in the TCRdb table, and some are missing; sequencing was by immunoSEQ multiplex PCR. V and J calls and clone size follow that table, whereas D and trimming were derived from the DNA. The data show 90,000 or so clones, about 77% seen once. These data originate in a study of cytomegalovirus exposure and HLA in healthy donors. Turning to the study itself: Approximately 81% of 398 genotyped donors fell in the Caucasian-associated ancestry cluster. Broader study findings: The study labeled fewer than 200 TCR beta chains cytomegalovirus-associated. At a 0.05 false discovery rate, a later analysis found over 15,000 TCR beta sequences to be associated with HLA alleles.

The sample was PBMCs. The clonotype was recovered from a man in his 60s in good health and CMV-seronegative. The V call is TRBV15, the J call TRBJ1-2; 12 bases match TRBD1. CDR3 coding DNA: TGTGCCACCAGCACCATACTGGGACAGGGGGCGCGTAATGGCTACACCTTC. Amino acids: CATSTILGQGARNGYTF.